This TCR beta chain comes out of a study of neurological immune-mediated disorders. From the 5' RACE reads, TCRdb called clonotypes with MiXCR, one entry per CDR3 protein. The sample consists of about 71,000 distinct CDR3 sequences, 3.4% of them appearing once. This clonotype was recorded many times. There are 14 residues in the CDR3. V trimming: 6 bases; J trimming: 6 bases; junction bases outside the gene matches: 10. This chain joins TRBV12-3 or TRBV12-4 and TRBJ2-7, with 8 bases aligning to TRBD2. The sequence came from a man aged 40-50 years with multiple sclerosis. What was sequenced was PBMCs. CDR3 sequence: CASSRTSSVSEQYF. CDR3 sequence (DNA): TGTGCCAGCAGCAGGACTAGCTCTGTGAGCGAGCAGTACTTC.